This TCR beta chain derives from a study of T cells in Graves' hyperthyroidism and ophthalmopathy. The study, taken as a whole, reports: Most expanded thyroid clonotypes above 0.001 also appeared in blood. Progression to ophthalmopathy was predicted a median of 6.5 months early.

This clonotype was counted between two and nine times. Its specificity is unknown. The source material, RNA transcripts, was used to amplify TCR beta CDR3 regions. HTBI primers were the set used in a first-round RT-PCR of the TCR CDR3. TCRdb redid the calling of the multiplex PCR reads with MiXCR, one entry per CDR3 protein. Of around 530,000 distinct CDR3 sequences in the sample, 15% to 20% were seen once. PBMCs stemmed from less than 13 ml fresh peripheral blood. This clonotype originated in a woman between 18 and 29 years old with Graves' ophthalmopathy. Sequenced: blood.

CDR3 protein: CASSYQGASGNTIYF. The CDR3 nucleotides read TGTGCCAGCAGCTACCAAGGGGCCTCTGGAAACACCATATATTTT. The gene calls are TRBV7-8 and TRBJ1-3; a possible D gene is TRBD1 (5 bases). The CDR3 sequence is 15 residues long. The germline V gene encodes CDR1 SGHVS and CDR2 FQNEAQ. V was trimmed by 4 bases and J by 0 bases, leaving 10 bases between them.